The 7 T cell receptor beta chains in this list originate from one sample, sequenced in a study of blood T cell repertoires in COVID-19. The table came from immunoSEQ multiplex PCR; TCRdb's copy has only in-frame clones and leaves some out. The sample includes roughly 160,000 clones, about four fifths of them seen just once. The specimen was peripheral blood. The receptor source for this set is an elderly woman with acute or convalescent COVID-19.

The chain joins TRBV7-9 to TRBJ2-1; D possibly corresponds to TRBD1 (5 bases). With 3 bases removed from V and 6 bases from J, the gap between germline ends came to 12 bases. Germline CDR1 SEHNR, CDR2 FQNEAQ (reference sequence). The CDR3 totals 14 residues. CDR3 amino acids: CASSFFQGGNEQFF. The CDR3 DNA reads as TGTGCCAGCAGCTTTTTTCAGGGTGGCAATGAGCAGTTCTTC.

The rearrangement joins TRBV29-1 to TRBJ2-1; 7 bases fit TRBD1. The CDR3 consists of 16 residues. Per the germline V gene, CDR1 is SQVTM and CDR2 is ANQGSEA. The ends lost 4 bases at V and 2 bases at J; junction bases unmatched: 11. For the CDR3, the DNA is TGCAGCGTTGGGAGGACAGGAAGGTTTACCTACAATGAGCAGTTCTTC. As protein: CSVGRTGRFTYNEQFF.

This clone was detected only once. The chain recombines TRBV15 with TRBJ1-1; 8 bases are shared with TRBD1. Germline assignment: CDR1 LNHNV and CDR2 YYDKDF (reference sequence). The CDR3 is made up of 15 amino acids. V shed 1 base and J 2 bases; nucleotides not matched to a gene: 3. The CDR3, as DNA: TGTGCCACCAGCAGAGGCGGACAGGGAAACACTGAAGCTTTCTTT. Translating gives CATSRGGQGNTEAFF.

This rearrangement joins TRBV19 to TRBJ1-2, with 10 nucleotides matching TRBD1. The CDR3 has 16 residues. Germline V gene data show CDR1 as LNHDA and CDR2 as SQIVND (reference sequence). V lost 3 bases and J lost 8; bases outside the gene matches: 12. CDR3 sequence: CASSIDSGQGRGGYTF. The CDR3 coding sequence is TGTGCCAGTAGTATCGACTCGGGACAGGGGCGGGGAGGCTACACCTTC.

The CDR3 here is CASRSGRGSYEQYF. As DNA, the CDR3 is TGCGCCAGCAGATCGGGCAGGGGGAGCTACGAGCAGTACTTC. This sequence joins TRBV10-2 and TRBJ2-7; 7 bases agree with TRBD1. The CDR3 contains 14 residues. From germline, CDR1 is WSHSY and CDR2 SAAADI. Trimming removed 6 bases from V and 3 bases from J; junction bases left unmatched: 8.

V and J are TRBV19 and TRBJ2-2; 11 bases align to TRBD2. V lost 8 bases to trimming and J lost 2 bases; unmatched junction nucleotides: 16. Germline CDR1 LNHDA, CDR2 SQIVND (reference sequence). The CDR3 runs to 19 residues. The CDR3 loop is CASHGGASGRMVNTGELFF. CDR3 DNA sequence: TGTGCCAGTCATGGGGGGGCTAGCGGGAGGATGGTTAACACCGGGGAGCTGTTTTTT.

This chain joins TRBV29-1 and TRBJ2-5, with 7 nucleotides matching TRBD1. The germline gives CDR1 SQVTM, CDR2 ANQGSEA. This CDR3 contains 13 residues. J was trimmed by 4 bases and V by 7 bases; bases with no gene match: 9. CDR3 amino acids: CSARNRGRETQYF. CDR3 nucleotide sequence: TGCAGCGCTCGAAACAGGGGACGAGAGACCCAGTACTTC.